Listed below are T cell receptor beta chains from one sample, sequenced in a study of regulatory T cells in long-lasting Graves disease. In TCRdb, the multiplex PCR reads were re-called with MiXCR into one record per CDR3 protein. The repertoire has about 660,000 distinct CDR3 sequences, 25% to 35% of them found once; the top ten carry under 50%. The sample in question was peripheral blood mononuclear cells (PBMCs), obtained when the disease was refractory, from a patient treated with antithyroid drugs. The receptor source for this set is a female donor with Graves disease. The CDR3 runs from the conserved cysteine through the conserved F or W. A D gene is named only where the DNA matches it firmly. Clone size is stated in some rows and not others, as once, few, many or a class when expanded.

>TRBJ2-7|NA|NA|13|TRBV20-1
CSAATSSTYEQYF
TGCAGTGCTGCTACATCGAGTACCTACGAGCAGTACTTC
>TRBJ2-7|NA|NA|12|TRBV27
CAAAGENSEQYF
TGTGCCGCAGCCGGGGAAAACTCCGAGCAGTACTTC
>TRBJ2-7|NA|NA|12|TRBV29-1
CSVELQTYEQYF
TGCAGCGTTGAGTTACAGACCTACGAGCAGTACTTC
>TRBJ1-1|many|TRBD1|13|TRBV6-1
CASRGQGTIEAFF
TGTGCCAGCAGAGGACAGGGAACGATTGAAGCTTTCTTT
>TRBJ2-7|NA|NA|16|TRBV27
CASSLSRFSGAYEQYF
TGTGCCAGCAGTTTATCGAGGTTCAGTGGGGCCTACGAGCAGTACTTC
>TRBJ2-7|few|NA|13|TRBV4-1
CASSQTGSYEQYF
TGCGCCAGCAGCCAGACAGGCTCCTACGAGCAGTACTTC
>TRBJ2-5|NA|TRBD1|15|TRBV11-2
CASRSYRGAGETQYF
TGTGCCAGCAGGTCATACAGGGGAGCTGGAGAGACCCAGTACTTC
>TRBJ1-4|few|TRBD1|14|TRBV5-1
CASSVTGANEKLFF
TGCGCCAGCAGCGTGACAGGGGCCAATGAAAAACTGTTTTTT
>TRBJ2-7|NA|TRBD2|15|TRBV12-3/TRBV12-4
CASRGGTSGSYEQYF
TGTGCCAGCAGAGGCGGGACTAGCGGGAGCTACGAGCAGTACTTC
>TRBJ2-5|few|TRBD2|15|TRBV20-1
CSAPGLAGVWETQYF
TGCAGTGCTCCTGGACTAGCGGGAGTCTGGGAGACCCAGTACTTC
>TRBJ1-2|many|NA|12|TRBV27
CASSEGLQSYTF
TGTGCCAGCAGTGAGGGACTTCAGAGCTACACCTTC
>TRBJ2-5|NA|NA|17|TRBV6-1
CASSEVSWTMGQETQYF
TGTGCCAGCAGTGAAGTATCTTGGACTATGGGCCAAGAGACCCAGTACTTC
>TRBJ1-1|NA|NA|17|TRBV5-4
CASSLGAFASTSTEAFF
TGTGCCAGCAGCTTGGGAGCCTTCGCCTCCACTAGCACTGAAGCTTTCTTT
>TRBJ1-1|few|TRBD1|13|TRBV25-1
CASSDYRGTEAFF
TGTGCCAGCAGTGACTACAGGGGGACTGAAGCTTTCTTT
>TRBJ1-4|NA|NA|15|TRBV7-2
CASSLDSGYNEKLFF
TGTGCCAGCAGCTTAGACAGCGGCTATAATGAAAAACTGTTTTTT
>TRBJ2-7|NA|NA|11|TRBV12-5
CASGLGASQYF
TGTGCTAGTGGTTTGGGAGCAAGTCAGTACTTC
>TRBJ2-7|few|NA|16|TRBV28
CASLGQMDRSLAEQYF
TGTGCCAGCCTCGGACAGATGGATCGTTCGCTGGCCGAGCAGTACTTC
>TRBJ2-5|once|TRBD2|12|TRBV29-1
CSAKAGFSTQYF
TGCAGCGCCAAAGCGGGGTTTTCGACCCAGTACTTC
>TRBJ2-7|many|TRBD2|15|TRBV3-1
CASSEGLAGTYEQYF
TGTGCCAGCAGCGAAGGACTAGCGGGGACCTACGAGCAGTACTTC
>TRBJ2-7|few|TRBD2|14|TRBV3-1
CASSQARTSYEQYF
TGTGCCAGCAGCCAAGCCAGGACTAGCTACGAGCAGTACTTC
>TRBJ2-7|once|TRBD2|13|TRBV20-1
CGGTLAGAGEQYF
TGCGGAGGAACGCTAGCGGGAGCTGGTGAGCAGTACTTC
>TRBJ1-1|NA|NA|13|TRBV19
CASSISAREMAFF
NA
>TRBJ2-7|NA|NA|15|TRBV7-9
CASSVGAQGRTEQYF
TGTGCCAGCAGCGTGGGAGCGCAGGGGAGGACGGAGCAGTACTTC
>TRBJ1-2|many|NA|12|TRBV28
CASSLIRGGYTF
TGTGCCAGCAGTTTGATCAGGGGCGGCTACACCTTC
>TRBJ1-2|NA|TRBD1|14|TRBV29-1
CSALSRGSNYGYTF
TGCAGCGCCCTAAGCAGGGGGAGTAACTATGGCTACACCTTC
>TRBJ1-1|NA|NA|15|TRBV5-1
CASSLGWPMNTEAFF
TGCGCCAGCAGCTTAGGTTGGCCGATGAACACTGAAGCTTTCTTT
>TRBJ2-5|many|NA|14|TRBV11-1
CASSVRDNQETQYF
TGTGCCAGCAGCGTCCGGGACAACCAAGAGACCCAGTACTTC
>TRBJ1-4|many|NA|15|TRBV6-1
CASSTPTATPEKLFF
TGTGCCAGCAGTACCCCGACAGCGACACCAGAAAAACTGTTTTTT
>TRBJ1-1|NA|NA|14|TRBV6-5
CASSYSRMNTEAFF
TGTGCCAGCAGTTACAGTCGGATGAACACTGAAGCTTTCTTT
>TRBJ1-6|few|NA|15|TRBV15
CATSKTPGAPSPLHF
TGTGCCACCAGCAAGACACCGGGAGCTCCTTCACCCCTCCACTTT
>TRBJ2-5|NA|NA|15|TRBV28
CASTPTEGRGETRYF
TGTGCCAGCACCCCAACGGAGGGAAGGGGAGAGACCCGGTACTTC
>TRBJ2-5|NA|NA|17|TRBV2
CASNPPGGGTWDETQYF
TGTGCCAGCAATCCCCCTGGGGGGGGCACCTGGGATGAGACCCAGTACTTC
>TRBJ1-4|NA|NA|16|TRBV3-1
CASRQDRGRGNEKLFF
TGTGCCAGCAGACAAGATAGAGGGAGGGGAAATGAAAAACTGTTTTTT
>TRBJ1-3|few|NA|16|TRBV29-1
CSVEDYERGPGNTIYF
TGCAGCGTTGAAGATTATGAGAGAGGCCCTGGAAACACCATATATTTT
>TRBJ1-1|many|TRBD1|13|TRBV27
CASSGTVPSEAFF
TGTGCCAGCAGTGGGACAGTCCCCTCTGAAGCTTTCTTT
>TRBJ2-7|NA|TRBD2|15|TRBV3-1
CASSLRAGEAREQYF
TGTGCCAGCAGCCTCAGGGCGGGAGAGGCTCGCGAGCAGTACTTC
>TRBJ2-1|NA|NA|15|TRBV11-2
CASSLDRAGYNEQFF
TGTGCCAGCAGCTTAGATCGGGCCGGATACAATGAGCAGTTCTTC
>TRBJ1-5|NA|TRBD1|15|TRBV12-3/TRBV12-4
CASRLGTGSNQPQHF
TGTGCCAGCAGGTTAGGGACAGGTAGCAATCAGCCCCAGCATTTT
>TRBJ2-2|many|TRBD1|17|TRBV6-5
CASRYRGRTENTGELFF
TGTGCCAGCAGATACAGGGGGCGTACAGAGAACACCGGGGAGCTGTTTTTT
>TRBJ1-1|few|NA|14|TRBV20-1
CSASTGLANTEAFF
TGCAGTGCCTCTACGGGGTTGGCGAACACTGAAGCTTTCTTT
>TRBJ1-1|many|NA|14|TRBV12-3/TRBV12-4
CASSPGRKNTEAFF
TGTGCCAGCAGTCCGGGACGTAAGAACACTGAAGCTTTCTTT
>TRBJ2-7|NA|TRBD1|15|TRBV6-1
CASSDGTGRVYEQYF
TGTGCCAGCAGTGATGGGACAGGCAGGGTCTACGAGCAGTACTTC
>TRBJ1-4|few|NA|12|TRBV20-1
CSGRGGEEKLFF
TGCAGTGGTCGAGGGGGGGAAGAAAAACTGTTTTTT
>TRBJ1-1|few|NA|13|TRBV30
CAWEALGDTEAFF
TGTGCCTGGGAAGCCCTCGGGGACACTGAAGCTTTCTTT
>TRBJ1-1|NA|NA|13|TRBV7-6
CASSFRPGTEAFF
TGTGCCAGCAGCTTCCGCCCGGGGACTGAAGCTTTCTTT
>TRBJ1-5|many|NA|16|TRBV20-1
CSARDIRRDSNQPQHF
TGCAGTGCTAGAGATATCCGCAGAGATAGCAATCAGCCCCAGCATTTT
>TRBJ1-5|many|NA|14|TRBV12-3/TRBV12-4
CASTPDKSNQPQHF
TGTGCCAGCACCCCGGACAAGAGCAATCAGCCCCAGCATTTT
>TRBJ2-7|NA|NA|13|TRBV14
CASSPGLIYEQYF
TGTGCCAGCAGCCCGGGACTGATTTACGAGCAGTACTTC
>TRBJ1-1|many|NA|13|TRBV12-3/TRBV12-4
CASSPFQHTEAFF
TGTGCCAGCAGTCCCTTCCAGCACACTGAAGCTTTCTTT
>TRBJ1-5|few|NA|12|TRBV12-3/TRBV12-4
CASSPSTGSQHF
TGTGCCAGCAGTCCGTCCACAGGGAGTCAGCATTTT
>TRBJ1-1|few|NA|11|TRBV29-1
CSVAGPTEAFF
TGCAGCGTTGCGGGCCCCACTGAAGCTTTCTTT
>TRBJ2-7|many|TRBD2|16|TRBV28
CASSFIRTSGRSEQYF
TGTGCCAGCAGTTTTATAAGGACTAGCGGGAGATCCGAGCAGTACTTC
>TRBJ1-2|NA|NA|16|TRBV29-1
CSVFTSLQGFNYGYTF
TGCAGCGTTTTTACTTCCCTACAAGGGTTTAACTATGGCTACACCTTC
>TRBJ2-5|NA|NA|13|TRBV27
CASSRNPKETQYF
TGTGCCAGCAGTAGGAACCCCAAAGAGACCCAGTACTTC